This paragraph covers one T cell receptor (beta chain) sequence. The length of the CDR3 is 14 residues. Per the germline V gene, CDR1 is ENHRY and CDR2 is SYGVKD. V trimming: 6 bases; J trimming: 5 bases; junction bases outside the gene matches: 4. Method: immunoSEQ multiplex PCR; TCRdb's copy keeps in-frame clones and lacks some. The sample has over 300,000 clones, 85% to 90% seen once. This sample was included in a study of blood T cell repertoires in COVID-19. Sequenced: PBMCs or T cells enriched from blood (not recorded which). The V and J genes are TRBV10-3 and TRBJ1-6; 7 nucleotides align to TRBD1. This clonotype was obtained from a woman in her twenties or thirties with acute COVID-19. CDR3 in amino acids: CAISRTGDNSPLHF. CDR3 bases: TGTGCCATCAGCAGGACAGGTGATAATTCACCCCTCCACTTT.